This T cell receptor beta chain emerged from a study of shared clonotypes between healthy human individuals. Turning to this clone: Its target is unknown.

V was clipped by 4 bases and J by 7 bases, with 11 bases between them. Germline V gives CDR1 SGHAT, CDR2 FQNNGV. This CDR3 region has 12 residues. Study-level findings and limits: Larger estimated richness was generally recorded for naive subsets relative to memory subsets.

CD45RA-negative memory and CD45RA+ naive subsets were split from the CD4+ cells. Per sorted-subset replicate PCR, input was roughly 200 ng DNA, representing tens of thousands of T cell genomes. Sequencing was performed with immunoSEQ multiplex PCR; in TCRdb, only in-frame clones are kept and a portion is missing. Here the sample spans nearly 1 million clones, more than 75% being singletons. Sequencing was done on a sample of memory CD4+ T cells sorted from blood. Subset meaning: CD45RA-negative fraction. This chain joins TRBV11-2 and TRBJ2-7; D is possibly TRBD2 (5 bases). This clonotype originated in a man younger than 35 in good health. CDR3 amino acids: CASSSLAGEQYF. In DNA, the CDR3 is TGTGCCAGCAGCTCCCTCGCGGGTGAGCAGTACTTC.